This section outlines one T cell receptor beta chain sequence together with its context. Time point specified: newly diagnosed GD, antithyroid drugs for less than 3 months. PBMCs were the source of the RNA used for TCR sequencing. It was by American Thyroid Association guidelines that Graves' disease was diagnosed. Xi'an, China, was home to the endocrinology department that provided patients. These data belong to a study of regulatory T cells in long-lasting Graves disease. Study-level information: Newly diagnosed Graves' patients had taken antithyroid drugs under 3 months.

The authors built TCR beta libraries using iRepertoire HTBI primers and Arm-PCR of CDR3 regions. TCRdb recomputed calls from the multiplex PCR reads with MiXCR, one row per CDR3 protein. Among hundreds of thousands of distinct CDR3 sequences listed, about 16% were seen once. These data also featured in a second study, about T cells in Graves' hyperthyroidism and ophthalmopathy. In that study: The TCR CDR3 was amplified in a first-round RT-PCR using the HTBI primer set.

The specimen comprised peripheral blood mononuclear cells (PBMCs), sampled at new diagnosis, from a patient treated with antithyroid drugs. This clonotype originated in a man aged 18 to 30 with Graves disease.

The CDR3, as DNA: TGTGCCAGCGAAAGGGCTACCAGGGGGCTGATGGAGACCCAGTACTTC. This codes for CASERATRGLMETQYF. The rearrangement uses TRBV6-2 or TRBV6-3 and TRBJ2-5; 8 bases align to TRBD1. The CDR3 consists of 16 residues. The junction had 16 bases not matched to a gene; V was cut back by 8 bases and J by 5 bases. Per germline, CDR1 MNHEY and CDR2 SVGEGT.